This entry lists 22 T cell receptor beta chains sequenced from one sample in a study of T cell repertoires in cytomegalovirus infection. For these receptors, no antigen is known. TCRdb passed the reads through MiXCR, listing each CDR3 protein once. Of hundreds of thousands of distinct CDR3 sequences detected, approximately 33% appear once; the ten largest clones hold 15% to 20%. The material was cultured PBMCs, obtained from culture after CMV antigen stimulation. These receptors came from a human donor in good health (CMV status not recorded). Some clones in this sample may be carry-over from other donors' samples.

This clonotype was seen a few times. The chain couples TRBV12-5 to TRBJ1-1, with 7 bases identical to TRBD1. Germline V gene data show CDR1 as LGHNT and CDR2 as FRNRAP. The junction had 0 bases not matched to a gene; V was cut back by 1 base and J by 4 bases. The CDR3 sequence is 13 residues long. The CDR3 loop is CASGLAGGTEAFF. Written as DNA, the CDR3 is TGTGCTAGTGGTTTGGCAGGGGGCACTGAAGCTTTCTTT.

J is TRBJ2-3 and V is TRBV5-4; D is possibly TRBD2 (6 bases). This CDR3 is 12 amino acids long. CDR1 is SGHNT, CDR2 YYREEE, per germline (reference sequence). The germline V and J ends were trimmed by 7 bases and 5 bases, with 11 bases remaining between them. The CDR3 DNA reads TGTGCCAGCCGGGACTTCCGAGATACGCAGTATTTT. It translates to CASRDFRDTQYF.

Written as DNA, the CDR3 is TGCAGCGTTGAAAGGGCCGAACAAGAGACCCAGTACTTC. It encodes CSVERAEQETQYF. This chain joins TRBV29-1 and TRBJ2-5; D remains unclear. CDR1 and CDR2 from the germline V gene are SQVTM and ANQGSEA. Trimming took off 2 bases at V and 2 bases at J, with 9 bases between the two ends. This CDR3 has 13 amino acids.

The CDR3 loop is CASSWALETQYF. The DNA of the CDR3 is TGTGCCAGCAGCTGGGCCCTTGAGACCCAGTACTTC. The rearrangement joins TRBV7-9 to TRBJ2-5, with unresolved D. Germline V CDR1 and CDR2: SEHNR, FQNEAQ (reference sequence). V was shortened by 4 bases and J by 5 bases, with 8 bases between the two germline ends. This CDR3 is 12 amino acids long.

CDR3 in amino acids: CASTQGGYTGELFF. DNA of the CDR3: TGTGCCAGTACCCAGGGGGGGTACACCGGGGAGCTGTTTTTT. The genes are TRBV19 and TRBJ2-2; D possibly uses TRBD1 or TRBD2 (7 bases each). In germline, CDR1 is LNHDA, CDR2 SQIVND (reference sequence). This CDR3 region has 14 residues. V was shortened by 7 bases and J by 3 bases, with 12 bases between the two germline ends.

The chain has TRBV12-3 or TRBV12-4 and TRBJ1-3, with a weak D call TRBD1 (5 bases). The CDR3 extends over 14 amino acids. Trimming cost V 7 bases and J 0 bases, with 10 bases left between them. This CDR3 reads CASNRGFSGNTIYF. The CDR3 nucleotides read TGTGCCAGCAACCGGGGGTTCTCTGGAAACACCATATATTTT.

The chain carries TRBV2 and TRBJ2-2, with TRBD2 as a possible D gene (6 bases). Trimming shortened V by 7 bases and J by 7 bases, and 13 bases separated the two germline ends. The CDR3 runs to 13 residues. The germline V gene encodes CDR1 SNHLY and CDR2 FYNNEI. CDR3 bases: TGTGCCAGCAAGCGGGTGTCTATCGGGGAGCTGTTTTTT. This gives the protein CASKRVSIGELFF.

V and J are TRBV19 and TRBJ1-2; D unresolved. V was pared by 3 bases and J by 5 bases, with 10 bases between. The CDR3 has 13 residues. The germline V gene has CDR1 LNHDA and CDR2 SQIVND (reference sequence). CDR3 protein: CASSIAAAYGYTF. In nucleotides, the CDR3 is TGTGCCAGTAGTATTGCGGCGGCGTATGGCTACACCTTC.

The V gene is TRBV7-6, the J gene TRBJ1-2; no clear D. CDR1 SGHVS and CDR2 FNYEAQ come from the germline V gene. The CDR3 spans 16 residues. V lost 1 base, J lost 8 bases, and 20 bases lay in between. CDR3 bases: TGTGCCAGCAGCTTAGTAAAAGAGGCAGGACCGGGGGGCTACACCTTC. Translation: CASSLVKEAGPGGYTF.

The chain has TRBV7-9 and TRBJ2-5, with TRBD1 matching over 9 bases. V trimming: 7 bases; J trimming: 2 bases; junction bases outside the gene matches: 14. The CDR3 contains 17 residues. The V gene's germline CDR1 is SEHNR and CDR2 FQNEAQ (reference sequence). This chain's CDR3 is CASTDPRDRDKQETQYF. The CDR3 DNA reads TGTGCCAGCACCGATCCCCGGGACAGGGATAAACAAGAGACCCAGTACTTC.

The J gene is TRBJ2-2, the V gene TRBV6-1, with no clear D. The CDR3 has 12 amino acids. V lost 6 bases, J lost 3 bases, and 5 bases lay in between. In germline, CDR1 is MNHNS, CDR2 SASEGT. CDR3 region: CASRGYTGELFF. The CDR3 DNA is TGTGCCAGCAGGGGATACACCGGGGAGCTGTTTTTT.

This clonotype was detected many times. The chain carries TRBV7-6 and TRBJ2-7, with D perhaps TRBD1 or TRBD2 (5 bases each). Germline V CDR1 and CDR2: SGHVS, FNYEAQ. V gave up 4 bases and J gave up 6 bases, with 13 bases separating them. The CDR3 sequence is 13 residues long. CDR3 amino acids: CASSSGPTLEQYF. CDR3 nucleotide sequence: TGTGCCAGCAGCTCGGGACCGACCCTCGAGCAGTACTTC.

V is TRBV12-5 and J is TRBJ2-2, with 9 nucleotides matching TRBD1. The germline gives CDR1 LGHNT, CDR2 FRNRAP. The CDR3 consists of 16 residues. V was clipped by 7 bases and J by 6 bases; unmatched bases: 12. As DNA, the CDR3 is TGTGCTAGTGCCCCACCGGACAGGGGATTTCCCGGGGAGCTGTTTTTT. It encodes CASAPPDRGFPGELFF. The full variable domain, completed using reference TRBV12-5 and TRBJ2-2, is DARVTQTPRHKVTEMGQEVTMRCQPILGHNTVFWYRQTMMQGLELLAYFRNRAPLDDSGMPKDRFSAEMPDATLATLKIQPSEPRDSAVYFCASAPPDRGFPGELFFGEGSRLTVL.

This clonotype was counted at least ten times. V is TRBV7-2 and J is TRBJ1-2, with D possibly TRBD1 on 6 matching bases. The V end lost 0 bases, the J end lost 3 bases, and 14 bases lay between the germline ends. Germline CDR1 reads SGHTA; CDR2 reads FQGNSA. CDR3 length equals 16 residues. CDR3 nucleotides: TGTGCCAGCAGCTTAGCTGGGGGGGCCGGTGACTATGGCTACACCTTC. It encodes CASSLAGGAGDYGYTF.

The rearrangement uses TRBV3-1 and TRBJ1-6; 8 bases agree with TRBD1. Looked up from germline, CDR1 is LGHDT and CDR2 is YNNKEL (reference sequence). V lost 1 base to trimming and J lost 10 bases; unmatched junction nucleotides: 3. The CDR3 sequence is 14 residues long. Written as DNA, the CDR3 is TGTGCCAGCAGCCAAGCAGGGGGCGTATCACCCCTCCACTTT. Translation: CASSQAGGVSPLHF.

This clonotype was picked up a small number of times. The chain uses TRBV7-2 and TRBJ1-1; D is uncertain. The CDR3 sequence is 15 residues long. Per germline, CDR1 SGHTA and CDR2 FQGNSA. Trimming shortened V by 5 bases and J by 5 bases, and 18 bases separated the two germline ends. This CDR3 is CASSPDRSRETEAFF. The CDR3 DNA sequence: TGTGCCAGCAGCCCAGACCGGTCGAGGGAGACTGAAGCTTTCTTT. The whole variable domain, remainder taken from reference TRBV7-2 and TRBJ1-1, is GAGVSQSPSNKVTEKGKDVELRCDPISGHTALYWYRQSLGQGLEFLIYFQGNSAPDKSGLPSDRFSAERTGGSVSTLTIQRTQQEDSAVYLCASSPDRSRETEAFFGQGTRLTVV.

The chain carries TRBV7-9 and TRBJ2-3, with a weak D call TRBD2 (5 bases). With 2 bases removed from V and 2 bases from J, the gap between germline ends came to 11 bases. Germline values: CDR1 SEHNR, CDR2 FQNEAQ (reference sequence). The CDR3 consists of 15 residues. CDR3 residues: CASSLRGTYTDTQYF. The DNA for the CDR3 is TGTGCCAGCAGCTTACGGGGAACCTACACAGATACGCAGTATTTT.

The rearrangement joins TRBV5-4 to TRBJ2-4; 9 nucleotides agree with TRBD1. The V gene's germline CDR1 is SGHNT and CDR2 YYREEE (reference sequence). This CDR3 contains 15 residues. J gave up 6 bases and V 1 base, and 5 bases lay outside the gene matches. CDR3 loop: CASSLIPTGGNIQYF. The CDR3 DNA reads TGTGCCAGCAGCTTGATCCCGACAGGGGGAAACATTCAGTACTTC.

This clonotype was detected a few times. The V call is TRBV12-3 or TRBV12-4, the J call TRBJ2-1; D might be TRBD1 or TRBD2, each matching 6 bases. The CDR3 length is 14 residues. Trimming shortened V by 5 bases and J by 8 bases, and 16 bases separated the two germline ends. CDR3 loop: CASSTRGRGDEQFF. DNA of the CDR3: TGTGCCAGCAGTACCCGGGGGCGCGGGGATGAGCAGTTCTTC.

The V and J genes are TRBV4-2 and TRBJ1-1; no definite D call. V shed 0 bases and J shed 5 bases, with 13 bases lying between them. The CDR3 contains 15 residues. The V gene's germline CDR1 is LGHNA and CDR2 YNFKEQ. The CDR3 DNA sequence: TGTGCCAGCAGCCAAGACCTCAATCGGCCGACTGAAGCTTTCTTT. Its protein is CASSQDLNRPTEAFF.

This clonotype was found a few times. The chain couples TRBV28 to TRBJ2-7; the match to TRBD2 covers 11 bases. The CDR3 loop spans 15 amino acids. V shed 2 bases and J 6 bases; nucleotides not matched to a gene: 6. The germline V gene encodes CDR1 MDHEN and CDR2 SYDVKM. The CDR3 DNA follows: TGTGCCAGCAGTTTAATGGGCCTAGCGGGGGGCGAGCAGTACTTC. It specifies CASSLMGLAGGEQYF.

The rearrangement uses TRBV6-1 and TRBJ1-6, with 7 bases fitting TRBD1. The CDR3 loop spans 15 amino acids. The germline CDR1 and CDR2 sequences are MNHNS and SASEGT. V shed 6 bases and J 3 bases; nucleotides not matched to a gene: 5. CDR3 coding DNA: TGTGCCAGCAGCGGGGGACAGCTCTATAATTCACCCCTCCACTTT. This translates into CASSGGQLYNSPLHF.